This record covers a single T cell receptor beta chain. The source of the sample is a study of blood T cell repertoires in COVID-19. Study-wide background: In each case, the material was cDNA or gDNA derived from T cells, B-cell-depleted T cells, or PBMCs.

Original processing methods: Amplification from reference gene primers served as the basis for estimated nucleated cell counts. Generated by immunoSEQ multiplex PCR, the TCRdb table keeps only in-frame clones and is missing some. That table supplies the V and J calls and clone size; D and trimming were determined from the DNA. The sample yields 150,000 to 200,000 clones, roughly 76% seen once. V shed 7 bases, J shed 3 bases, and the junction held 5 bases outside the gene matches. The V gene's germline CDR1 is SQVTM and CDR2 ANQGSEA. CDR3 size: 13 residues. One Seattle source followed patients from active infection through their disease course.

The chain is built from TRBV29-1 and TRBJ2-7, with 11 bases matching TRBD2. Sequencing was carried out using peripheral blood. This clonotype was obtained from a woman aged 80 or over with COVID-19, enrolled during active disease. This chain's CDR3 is CSALAGVNYEQYF. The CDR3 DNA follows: TGCAGCGCACTAGCGGGAGTAAACTACGAGCAGTACTTC.